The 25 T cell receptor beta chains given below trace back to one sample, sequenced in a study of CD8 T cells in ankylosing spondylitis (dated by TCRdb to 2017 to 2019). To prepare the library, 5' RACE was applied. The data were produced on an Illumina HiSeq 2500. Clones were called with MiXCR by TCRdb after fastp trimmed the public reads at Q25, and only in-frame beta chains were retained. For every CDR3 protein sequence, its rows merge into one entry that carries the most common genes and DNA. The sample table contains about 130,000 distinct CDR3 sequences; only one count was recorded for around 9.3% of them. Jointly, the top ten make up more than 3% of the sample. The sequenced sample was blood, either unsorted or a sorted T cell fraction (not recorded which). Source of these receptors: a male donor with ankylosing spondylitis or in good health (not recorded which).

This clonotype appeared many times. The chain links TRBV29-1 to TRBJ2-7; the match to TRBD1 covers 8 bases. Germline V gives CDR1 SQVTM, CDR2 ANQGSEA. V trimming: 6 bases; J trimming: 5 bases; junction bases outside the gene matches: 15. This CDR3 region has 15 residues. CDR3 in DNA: TGCAGCGTCCCTCGACGGACAGGGTTCAGCGACGAGCAGTACTTC. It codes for CSVPRRTGFSDEQYF.

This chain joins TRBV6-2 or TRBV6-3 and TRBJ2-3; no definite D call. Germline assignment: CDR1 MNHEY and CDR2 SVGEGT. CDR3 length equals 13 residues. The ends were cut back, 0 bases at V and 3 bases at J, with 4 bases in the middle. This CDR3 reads CASSYSKTDTQYF. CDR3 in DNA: TGTGCCAGCAGTTACTCGAAAACAGATACGCAGTATTTT.

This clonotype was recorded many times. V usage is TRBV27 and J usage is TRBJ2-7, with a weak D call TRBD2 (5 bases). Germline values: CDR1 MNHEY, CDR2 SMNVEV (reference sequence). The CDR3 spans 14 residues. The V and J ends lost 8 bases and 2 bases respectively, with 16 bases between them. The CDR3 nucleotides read TGTGCCAGCTCAGACGGGGTCGGGACCTACGAGCAGTACTTC. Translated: CASSDGVGTYEQYF.

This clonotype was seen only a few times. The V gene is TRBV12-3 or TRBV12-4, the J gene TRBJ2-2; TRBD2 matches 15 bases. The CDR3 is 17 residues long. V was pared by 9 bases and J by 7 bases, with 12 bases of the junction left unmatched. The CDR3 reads CASRKGGLAGGIGELFF. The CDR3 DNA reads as TGTGCCAGTCGAAAAGGCGGACTAGCGGGAGGGATCGGGGAGCTGTTTTTT.

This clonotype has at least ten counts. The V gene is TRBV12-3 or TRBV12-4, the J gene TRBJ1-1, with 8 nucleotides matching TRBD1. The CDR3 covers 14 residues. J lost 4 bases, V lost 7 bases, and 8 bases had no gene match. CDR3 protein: CASTRTGRPTEAFF. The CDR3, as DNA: TGTGCCAGCACCAGGACAGGGCGGCCCACTGAAGCTTTCTTT.

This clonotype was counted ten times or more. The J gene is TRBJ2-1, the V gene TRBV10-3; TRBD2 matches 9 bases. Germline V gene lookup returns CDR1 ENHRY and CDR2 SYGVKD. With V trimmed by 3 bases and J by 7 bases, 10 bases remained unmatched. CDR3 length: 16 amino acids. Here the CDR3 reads CAISDRISGSRNEQFF. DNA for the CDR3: TGTGCCATCAGTGATCGAATTAGCGGGAGTAGGAATGAGCAGTTCTTC.

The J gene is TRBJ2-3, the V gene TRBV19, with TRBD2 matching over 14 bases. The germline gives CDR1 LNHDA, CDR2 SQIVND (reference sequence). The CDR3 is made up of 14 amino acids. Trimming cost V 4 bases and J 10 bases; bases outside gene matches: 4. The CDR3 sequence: CASSTGTSGSAQYF. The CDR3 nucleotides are TGTGCCAGTAGTACGGGGACTAGCGGGAGTGCGCAGTATTTT.

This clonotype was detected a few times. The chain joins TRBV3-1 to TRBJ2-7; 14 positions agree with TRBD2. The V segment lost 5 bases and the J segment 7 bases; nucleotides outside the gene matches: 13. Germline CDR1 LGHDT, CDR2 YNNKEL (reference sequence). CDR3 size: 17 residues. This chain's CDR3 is CASSIMRLAGGPREQYF. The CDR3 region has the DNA TGTGCCAGCAGCATAATGAGACTAGCGGGAGGGCCGCGGGAGCAGTACTTC.

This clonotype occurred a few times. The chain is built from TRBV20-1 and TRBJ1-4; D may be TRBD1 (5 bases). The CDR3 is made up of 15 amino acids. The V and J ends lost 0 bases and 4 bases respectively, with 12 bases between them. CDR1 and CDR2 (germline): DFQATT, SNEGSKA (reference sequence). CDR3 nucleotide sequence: TGCAGTGCTAGAGATCTCGACAGCGATAATGAAAAACTGTTTTTT. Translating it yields CSARDLDSDNEKLFF.

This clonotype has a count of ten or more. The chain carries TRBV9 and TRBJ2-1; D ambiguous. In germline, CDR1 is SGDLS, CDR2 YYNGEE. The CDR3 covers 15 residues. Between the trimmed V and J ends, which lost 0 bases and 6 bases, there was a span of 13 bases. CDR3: CASSVDEGIFNEQFF. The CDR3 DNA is TGTGCCAGCAGCGTAGATGAAGGGATATTCAATGAGCAGTTCTTC.

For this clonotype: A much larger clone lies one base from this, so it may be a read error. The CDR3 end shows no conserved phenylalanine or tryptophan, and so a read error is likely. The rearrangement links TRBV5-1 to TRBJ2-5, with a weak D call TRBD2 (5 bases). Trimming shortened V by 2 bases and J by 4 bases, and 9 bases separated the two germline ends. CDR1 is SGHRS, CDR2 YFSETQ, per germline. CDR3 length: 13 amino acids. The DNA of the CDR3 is TGCGCCAGCAGCTTCAACAGCGGAGAGACCCAGTACTCC. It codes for CASSFNSGETQYS.

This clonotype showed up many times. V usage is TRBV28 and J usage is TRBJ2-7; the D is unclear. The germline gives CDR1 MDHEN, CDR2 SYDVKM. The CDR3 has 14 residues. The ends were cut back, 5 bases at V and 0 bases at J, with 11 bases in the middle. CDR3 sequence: CASSTPRYSYEQYF. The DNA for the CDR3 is TGTGCCAGCAGTACACCTAGATACTCCTACGAGCAGTACTTC. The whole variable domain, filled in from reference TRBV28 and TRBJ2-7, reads DVKVTQSSRYLVKRTGEKVFLECVQDMDHENMFWYRQDPGLGLRLIYFSYDVKMKEKGDIPEGYSVSREKKERFSLILESASTNQTSMYLCASSTPRYSYEQYFGPGTRLTVT.

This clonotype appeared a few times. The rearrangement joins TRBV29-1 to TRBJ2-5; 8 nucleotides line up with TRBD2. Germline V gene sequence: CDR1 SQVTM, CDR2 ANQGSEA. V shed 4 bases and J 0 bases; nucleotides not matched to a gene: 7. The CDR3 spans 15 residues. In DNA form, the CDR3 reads TGCAGCGTTGCGGGGGGGGATTCGTACCAAGAGACCCAGTACTTC. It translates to CSVAGGDSYQETQYF. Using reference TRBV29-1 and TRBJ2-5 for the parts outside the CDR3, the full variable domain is SAVISQKPSRDICQRGTSLTIQCQVDSQVTMMFWYRQQPGQSLTLIATANQGSEATYESGFVIDKFPISRPNLTFSTLTVSNMSPEDSSIYLCSVAGGDSYQETQYFGPGTRLLVL.

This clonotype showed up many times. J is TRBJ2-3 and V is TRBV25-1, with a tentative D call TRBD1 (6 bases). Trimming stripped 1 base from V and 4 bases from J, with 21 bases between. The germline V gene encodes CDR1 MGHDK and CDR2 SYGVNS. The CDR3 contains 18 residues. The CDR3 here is CASSEFTQGYYSADTQYF. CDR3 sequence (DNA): TGTGCCAGCAGTGAATTTACTCAGGGGTACTATTCGGCAGATACGCAGTATTTT. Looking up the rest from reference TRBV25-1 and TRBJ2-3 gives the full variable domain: EADIYQTPRYLVIGTGKKITLECSQTMGHDKMYWYQQDPGMELHLIHYSYGVNSTEKGDLSSESTVSRIRTEHFPLTLESARPSHTSQYLCASSEFTQGYYSADTQYFGPGTRLTVL.

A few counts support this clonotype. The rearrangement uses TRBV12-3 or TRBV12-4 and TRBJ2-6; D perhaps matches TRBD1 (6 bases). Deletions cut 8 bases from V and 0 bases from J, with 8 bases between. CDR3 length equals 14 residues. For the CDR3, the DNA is TGTGCCAGCTTGGACAGCTCTGGGGCCAACGTCCTGACTTTC. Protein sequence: CASLDSSGANVLTF.

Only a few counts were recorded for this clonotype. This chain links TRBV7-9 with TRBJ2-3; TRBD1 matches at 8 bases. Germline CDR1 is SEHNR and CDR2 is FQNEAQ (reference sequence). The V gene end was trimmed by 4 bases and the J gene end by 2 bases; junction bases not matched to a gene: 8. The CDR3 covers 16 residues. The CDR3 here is CASSSPQGAATDTQYF. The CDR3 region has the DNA TGTGCCAGCAGCTCACCTCAGGGGGCGGCCACAGATACGCAGTATTTT.

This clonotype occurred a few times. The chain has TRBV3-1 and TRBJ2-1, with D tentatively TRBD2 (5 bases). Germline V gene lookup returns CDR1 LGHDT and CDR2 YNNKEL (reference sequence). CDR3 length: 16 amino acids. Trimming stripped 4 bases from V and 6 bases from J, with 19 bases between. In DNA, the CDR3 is TGTGCCAGCAGCCGCTGGCAGCGGAACTCGGGCAATGAGCAGTTCTTC. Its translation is CASSRWQRNSGNEQFF.

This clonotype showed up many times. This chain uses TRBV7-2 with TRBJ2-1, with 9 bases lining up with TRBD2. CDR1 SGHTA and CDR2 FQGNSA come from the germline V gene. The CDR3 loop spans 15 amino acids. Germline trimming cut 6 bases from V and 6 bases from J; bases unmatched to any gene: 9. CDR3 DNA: TGTGCCAGCAGGGAGCTAGCGGGGATAACCAATGAGCAGTTCTTC. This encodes CASRELAGITNEQFF.

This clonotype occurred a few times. In DNA form, the CDR3 reads TGTGCCAGCAGCTTATCGGGGCTAGCGGGAGTAAAGGCGGATACGCAGTATTTT. This translates into CASSLSGLAGVKADTQYF. The rearrangement links TRBV7-2 to TRBJ2-3, with TRBD2 matching 10 bases. The CDR3 has 18 residues. J lost 6 bases, V lost 2 bases, and 14 bases had no gene match. CDR1 SGHTA and CDR2 FQGNSA come from the germline V gene.

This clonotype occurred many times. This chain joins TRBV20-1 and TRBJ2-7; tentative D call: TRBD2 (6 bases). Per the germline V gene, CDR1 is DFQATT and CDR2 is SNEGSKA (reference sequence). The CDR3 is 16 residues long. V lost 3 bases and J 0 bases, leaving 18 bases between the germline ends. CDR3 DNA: TGCAGTGCTAGGTCGGTTGGCGGGATTAGCTCCTACGAGCAGTACTTC. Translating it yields CSARSVGGISSYEQYF.

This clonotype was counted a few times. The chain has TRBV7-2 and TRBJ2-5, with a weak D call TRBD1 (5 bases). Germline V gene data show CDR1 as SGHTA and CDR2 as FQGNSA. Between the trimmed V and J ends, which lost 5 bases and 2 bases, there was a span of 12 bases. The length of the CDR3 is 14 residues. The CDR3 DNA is TGTGCCAGCAGCGGGCGGACAAAGCAAGAGACCCAGTACTTC. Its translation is CASSGRTKQETQYF.

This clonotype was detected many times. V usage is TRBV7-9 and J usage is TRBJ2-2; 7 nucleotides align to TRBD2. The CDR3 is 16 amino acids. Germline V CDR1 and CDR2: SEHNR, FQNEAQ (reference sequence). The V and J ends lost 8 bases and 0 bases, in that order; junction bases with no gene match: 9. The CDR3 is CASGAGRLANTGELFF. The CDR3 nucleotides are TGTGCCAGCGGAGCGGGGAGACTTGCGAACACCGGGGAGCTGTTTTTT.

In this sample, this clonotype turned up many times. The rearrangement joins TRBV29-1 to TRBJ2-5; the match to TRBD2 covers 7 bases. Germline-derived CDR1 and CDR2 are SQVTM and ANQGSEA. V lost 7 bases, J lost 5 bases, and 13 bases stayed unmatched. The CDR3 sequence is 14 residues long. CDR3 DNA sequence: TGCAGCGCGGTCCGGGACTATAGCCTCGAGACCCAGTACTTC. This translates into CSAVRDYSLETQYF.

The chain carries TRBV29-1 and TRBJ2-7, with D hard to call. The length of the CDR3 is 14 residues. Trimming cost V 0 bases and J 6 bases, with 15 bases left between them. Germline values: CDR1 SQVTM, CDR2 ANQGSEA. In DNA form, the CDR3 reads TGCAGCGTTGAAGATCGGCGCAACCGCCTCGAGCAGTACTTC. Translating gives CSVEDRRNRLEQYF.

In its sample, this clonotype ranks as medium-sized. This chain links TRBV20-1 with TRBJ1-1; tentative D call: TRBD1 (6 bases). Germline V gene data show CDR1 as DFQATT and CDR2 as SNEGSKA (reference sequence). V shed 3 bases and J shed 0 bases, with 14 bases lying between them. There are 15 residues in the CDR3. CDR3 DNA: TGCAGTGCTAGCCCGAACAGGGATCTGAACACTGAAGCTTTCTTT. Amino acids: CSASPNRDLNTEAFF.